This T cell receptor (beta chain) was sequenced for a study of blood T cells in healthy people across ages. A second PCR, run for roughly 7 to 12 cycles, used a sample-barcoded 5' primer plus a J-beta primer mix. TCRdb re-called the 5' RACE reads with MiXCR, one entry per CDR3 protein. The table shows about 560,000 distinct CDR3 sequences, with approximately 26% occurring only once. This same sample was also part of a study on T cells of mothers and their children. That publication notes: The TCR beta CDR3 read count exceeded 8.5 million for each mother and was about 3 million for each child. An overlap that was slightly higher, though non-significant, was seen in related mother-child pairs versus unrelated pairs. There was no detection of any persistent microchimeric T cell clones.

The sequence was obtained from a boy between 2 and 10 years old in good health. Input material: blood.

The CDR3 reads CASSSGSGKGYEQYF. Here the CDR3 DNA reads TGTGCCAGCAGCTCCGGTAGCGGGAAGGGCTACGAGCAGTACTTC. The rearrangement uses TRBV9 and TRBJ2-7, with TRBD2 matching over 8 bases. With 4 bases clipped from V and 3 bases from J, the junction kept 9 bases outside the gene matches. The V gene's germline CDR1 is SGDLS and CDR2 YYNGEE. The CDR3 length is 15 residues.